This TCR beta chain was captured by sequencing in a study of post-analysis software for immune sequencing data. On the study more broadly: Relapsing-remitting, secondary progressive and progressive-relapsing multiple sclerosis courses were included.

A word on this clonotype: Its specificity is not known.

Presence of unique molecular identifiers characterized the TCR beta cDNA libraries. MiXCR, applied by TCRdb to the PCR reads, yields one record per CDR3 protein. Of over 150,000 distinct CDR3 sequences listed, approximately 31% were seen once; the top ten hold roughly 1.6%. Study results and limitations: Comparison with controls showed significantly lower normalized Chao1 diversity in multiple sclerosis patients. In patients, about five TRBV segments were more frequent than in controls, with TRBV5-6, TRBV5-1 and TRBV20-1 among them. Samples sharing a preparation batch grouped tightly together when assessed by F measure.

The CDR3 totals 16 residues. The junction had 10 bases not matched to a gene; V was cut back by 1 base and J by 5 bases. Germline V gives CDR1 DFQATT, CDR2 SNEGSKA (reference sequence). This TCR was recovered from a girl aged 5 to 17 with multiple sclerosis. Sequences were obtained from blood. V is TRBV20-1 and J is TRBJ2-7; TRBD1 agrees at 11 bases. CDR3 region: CSARGRRDRGRNEQYF. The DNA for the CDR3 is TGCAGTGCTAGAGGCCGCCGGGACAGGGGGAGGAACGAGCAGTACTTC.